The clone carrying this T cell receptor (beta chain) has at least ten counts. These data come from a study of blood T cell repertoires in COVID-19. Overall study: COVID-19 samples collected from the United States, Italy and Spain covered acute and convalescent phases. PBMCs, B-cell-depleted T cells, or T cells provided the cDNA or gDNA that made up the material.

Original data processing: How many nucleated cells were present was estimated from reference gene primer amplification. Profiling relied on immunoSEQ multiplex PCR, and the TCRdb table lists in-frame clones only, not all of them. Clone size and V and J calls were adopted from that table, with D and trimming inferred from the DNA. Among 80,000 to 100,000 clones listed, 75% to 85% were seen once. CDR1 SGHNT and CDR2 YYREEE come from the germline V gene (reference sequence). The ends lost 0 bases at V and 5 bases at J; junction bases unmatched: 3. The CDR3 length is 14 residues. The rearrangement links TRBV5-4 to TRBJ1-2, with 8 bases lining up with TRBD1. The source is a man in his sixties or seventies with acute or convalescent COVID-19. Material: peripheral blood. CDR3 nucleotides: TGTGCCAGCAGCTTGGAAAACAGGGGGTATGGCTACACCTTC. This translates into CASSLENRGYGYTF.